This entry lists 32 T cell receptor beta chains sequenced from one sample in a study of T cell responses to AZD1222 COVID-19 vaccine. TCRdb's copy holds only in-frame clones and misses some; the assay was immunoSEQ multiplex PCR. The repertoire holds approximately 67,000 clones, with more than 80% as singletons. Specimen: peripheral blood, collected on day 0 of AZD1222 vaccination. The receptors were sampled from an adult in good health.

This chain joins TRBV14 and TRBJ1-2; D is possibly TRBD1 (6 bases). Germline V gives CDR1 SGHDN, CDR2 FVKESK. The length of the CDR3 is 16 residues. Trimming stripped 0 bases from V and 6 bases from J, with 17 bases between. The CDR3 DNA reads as TGTGCCAGCAGCCAAGATATTACCACAGGGTGGCATGGCTACACCTTC. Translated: CASSQDITTGWHGYTF. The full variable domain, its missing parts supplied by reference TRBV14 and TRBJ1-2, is EAGVTQFPSHSVIEKGQTVTLRCDPISGHDNLYWYRRVMGKEIKFLLHFVKESKQDESGMPNNRFLAERTGGTYSTLKVQPAELEDSGVYFCASSQDITTGWHGYTFGSGTRLTVV.

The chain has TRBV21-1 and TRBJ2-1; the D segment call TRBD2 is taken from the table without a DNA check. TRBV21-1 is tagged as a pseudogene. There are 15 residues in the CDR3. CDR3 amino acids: CASSKEGTGDNEQFF. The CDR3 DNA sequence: TGTGCCAGCAGCAAAGAGGGCACGGGGGACAATGAGCAGTTCTTC.

CDR3 coding DNA: TGTGCCAGCAGCCGCAATGGGGGACAGCTCCAAGAGACCCAGTACTTC. It codes for CASSRNGGQLQETQYF. The gene calls are TRBV7-3 and TRBJ2-5; 7 bases align to TRBD1. The V segment lost 5 bases and the J segment 1 base; nucleotides outside the gene matches: 10. CDR3 length: 16 residues. Looked up from germline, CDR1 is SGHTA and CDR2 is FQGTGA.

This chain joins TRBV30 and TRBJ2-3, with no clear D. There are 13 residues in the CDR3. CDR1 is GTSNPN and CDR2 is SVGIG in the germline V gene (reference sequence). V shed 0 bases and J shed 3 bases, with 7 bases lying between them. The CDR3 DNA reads TGTGCCTGGAGTGTACCCGGGACAGATACGCAGTATTTT. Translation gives CAWSVPGTDTQYF.

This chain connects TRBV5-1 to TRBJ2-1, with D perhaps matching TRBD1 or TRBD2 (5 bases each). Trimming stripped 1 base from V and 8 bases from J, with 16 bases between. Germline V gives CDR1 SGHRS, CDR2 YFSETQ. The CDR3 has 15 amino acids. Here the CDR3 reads CASSLKLEGQDEQFF. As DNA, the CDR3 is TGCGCCAGCAGCTTGAAACTAGAGGGGCAAGATGAGCAGTTCTTC.

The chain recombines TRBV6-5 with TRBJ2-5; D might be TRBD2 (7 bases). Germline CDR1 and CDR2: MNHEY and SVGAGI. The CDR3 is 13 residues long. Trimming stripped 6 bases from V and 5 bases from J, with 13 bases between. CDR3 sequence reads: CASRLQGGETQYF. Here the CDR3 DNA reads TGTGCCAGCAGACTACAGGGAGGGGAGACCCAGTACTTC.

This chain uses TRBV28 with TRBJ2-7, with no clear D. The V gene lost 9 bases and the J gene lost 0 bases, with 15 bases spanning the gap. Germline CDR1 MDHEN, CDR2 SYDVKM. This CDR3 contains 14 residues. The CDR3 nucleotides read TGTGCCAGTGGCTCCCTTGACAACTCCTACGAGCAGTACTTC. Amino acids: CASGSLDNSYEQYF.

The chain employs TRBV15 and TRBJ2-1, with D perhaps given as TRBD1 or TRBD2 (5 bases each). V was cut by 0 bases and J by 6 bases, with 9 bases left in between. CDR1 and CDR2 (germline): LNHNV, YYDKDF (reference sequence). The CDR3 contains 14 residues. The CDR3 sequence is CATSRDEGTNEQFF. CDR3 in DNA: TGTGCCACCAGCAGAGATGAAGGGACCAATGAGCAGTTCTTC.

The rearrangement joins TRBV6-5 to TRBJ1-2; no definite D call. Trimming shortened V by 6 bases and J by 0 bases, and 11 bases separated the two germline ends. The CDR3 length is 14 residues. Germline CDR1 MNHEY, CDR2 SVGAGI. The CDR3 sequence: CASSVAQTNYGYTF. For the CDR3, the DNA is TGTGCCAGCAGCGTCGCGCAGACTAACTATGGCTACACCTTC.

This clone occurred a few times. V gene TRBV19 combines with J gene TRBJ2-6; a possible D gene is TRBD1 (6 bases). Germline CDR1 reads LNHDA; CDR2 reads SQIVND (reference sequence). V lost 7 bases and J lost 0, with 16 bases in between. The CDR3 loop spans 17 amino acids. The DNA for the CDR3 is TGTGCCAGTACCCCGGACAGAACAACCTCTGGGGCCAACGTCCTGACTTTC. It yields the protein CASTPDRTTSGANVLTF. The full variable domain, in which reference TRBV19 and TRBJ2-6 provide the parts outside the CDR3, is DGGITQSPKYLFRKEGQNVTLSCEQNLNHDAMYWYRQDPGQGLRLIYYSQIVNDFQKGDIAEGYSVSREKKESFPLTVTSAQKNPTAFYLCASTPDRTTSGANVLTFGAGSRLTVL.

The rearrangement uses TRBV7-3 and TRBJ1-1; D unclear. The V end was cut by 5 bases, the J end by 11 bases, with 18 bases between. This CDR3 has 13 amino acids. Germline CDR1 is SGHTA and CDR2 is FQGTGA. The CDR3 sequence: CASSPTPFAEAFF. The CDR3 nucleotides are TGTGCCAGCAGCCCCACCCCATTTGCCGAGGCTTTCTTT. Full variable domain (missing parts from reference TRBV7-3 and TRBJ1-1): GAGVSQTPSNKVTEKGKYVELRCDPISGHTALYWYRQSLGQGPEFLIYFQGTGAADDSGLPNDRFFAVRPEGSVSTLKIQRTERGDSAVYLCASSPTPFAEAFFGQGTRLTVV.

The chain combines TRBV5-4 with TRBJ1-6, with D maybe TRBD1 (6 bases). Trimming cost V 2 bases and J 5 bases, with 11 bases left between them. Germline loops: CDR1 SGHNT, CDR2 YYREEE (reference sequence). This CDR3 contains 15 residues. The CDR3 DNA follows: TGTGCCAGCAGCTTTGTGGACAGAAATAATTCACCCCTCCACTTT. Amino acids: CASSFVDRNNSPLHF. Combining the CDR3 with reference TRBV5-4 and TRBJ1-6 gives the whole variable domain ETGVTQSPTHLIKTRGQQVTLRCSSQSGHNTVSWYQQALGQGPQFIFQYYREEENGRGNFPPRFSGLQFPNYSSELNVNALELDDSALYLCASSFVDRNNSPLHFGNGTRLTVT.

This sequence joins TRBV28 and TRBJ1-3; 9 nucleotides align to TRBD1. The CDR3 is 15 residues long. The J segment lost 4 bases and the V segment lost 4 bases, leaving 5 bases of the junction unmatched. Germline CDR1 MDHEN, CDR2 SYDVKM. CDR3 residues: CASSSDRGGGNTIYF. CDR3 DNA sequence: TGTGCCAGCAGTTCTGACAGGGGGGGCGGAAACACCATATATTTT.

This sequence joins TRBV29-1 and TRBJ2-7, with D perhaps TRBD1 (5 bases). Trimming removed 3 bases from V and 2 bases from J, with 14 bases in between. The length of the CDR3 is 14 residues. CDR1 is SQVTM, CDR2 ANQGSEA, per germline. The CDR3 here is CSVETQQGTYEQYF. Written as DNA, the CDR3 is TGCAGCGTTGAGACACAGCAGGGTACCTACGAGCAGTACTTC.

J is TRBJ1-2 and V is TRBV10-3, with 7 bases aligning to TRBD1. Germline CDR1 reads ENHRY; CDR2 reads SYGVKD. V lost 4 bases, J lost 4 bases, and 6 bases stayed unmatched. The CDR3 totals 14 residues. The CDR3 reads CAISARQGSYGYTF. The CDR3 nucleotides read TGTGCCATCAGTGCCCGACAGGGTAGCTATGGCTACACCTTC.

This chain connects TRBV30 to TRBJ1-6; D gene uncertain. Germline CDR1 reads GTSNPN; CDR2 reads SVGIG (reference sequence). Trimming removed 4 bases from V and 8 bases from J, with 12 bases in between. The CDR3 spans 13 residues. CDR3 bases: TGTGCCTGGACCGACATTACGGATTCACCCCTCCACTTT. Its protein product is CAWTDITDSPLHF.

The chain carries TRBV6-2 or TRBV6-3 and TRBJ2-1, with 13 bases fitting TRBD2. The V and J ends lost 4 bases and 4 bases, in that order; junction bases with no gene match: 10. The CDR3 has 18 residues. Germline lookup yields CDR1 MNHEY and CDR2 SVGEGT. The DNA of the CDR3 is TGTGCCAGCAGTTCCGGGACTAGCGGGGACATGGGGTACAATGAGCAGTTCTTC. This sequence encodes CASSSGTSGDMGYNEQFF.

Here the CDR3 reads CASSGTGTGYTF. CDR3 in DNA: TGTGCCAGCAGCGGGACAGGGACTGGCTACACCTTC. The rearrangement uses TRBV2 and TRBJ1-2; 9 nucleotides align to TRBD1. CDR1 and CDR2 from the germline V gene are SNHLY and FYNNEI. Unmatched junction bases numbered 3, after V lost 6 bases and J lost 7 bases. This CDR3 region has 12 residues.

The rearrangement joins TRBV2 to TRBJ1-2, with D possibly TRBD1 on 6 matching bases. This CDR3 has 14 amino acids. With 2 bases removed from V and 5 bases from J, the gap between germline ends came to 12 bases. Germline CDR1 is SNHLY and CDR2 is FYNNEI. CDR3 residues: CASSELGTRYGYTF. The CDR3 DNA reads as TGTGCCAGCAGTGAACTAGGGACACGTTATGGCTACACCTTC.

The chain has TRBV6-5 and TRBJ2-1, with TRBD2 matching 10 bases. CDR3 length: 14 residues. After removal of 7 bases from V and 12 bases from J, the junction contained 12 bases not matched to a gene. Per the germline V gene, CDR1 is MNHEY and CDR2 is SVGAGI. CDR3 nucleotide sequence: TGTGCCAGCATCCCGGGACTAGCGTCTGAAGGGCAGTTCTTC. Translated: CASIPGLASEGQFF.

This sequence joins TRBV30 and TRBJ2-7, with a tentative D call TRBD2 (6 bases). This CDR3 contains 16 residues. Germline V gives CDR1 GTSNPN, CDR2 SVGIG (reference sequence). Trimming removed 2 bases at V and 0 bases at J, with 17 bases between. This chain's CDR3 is CAWSLTLAGSSYEQYF. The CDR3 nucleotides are TGTGCCTGGAGTTTGACCCTGGCCGGGAGCTCCTACGAGCAGTACTTC.

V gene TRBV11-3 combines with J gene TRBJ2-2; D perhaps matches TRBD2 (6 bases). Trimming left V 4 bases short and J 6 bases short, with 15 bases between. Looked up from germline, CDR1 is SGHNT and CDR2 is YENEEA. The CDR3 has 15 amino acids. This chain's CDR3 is CASSSTGGDPGELFF. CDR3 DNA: TGTGCCAGCAGCTCCACCGGAGGGGACCCCGGGGAGCTGTTTTTT. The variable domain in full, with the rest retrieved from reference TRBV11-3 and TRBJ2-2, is EAGVVQSPRYKIIEKKQPVAFWCNPISGHNTLYWYLQNLGQGPELLIRYENEEAVDDSQLPKDRFSAERLKGVDSTLKIQPAELGDSAVYLCASSSTGGDPGELFFGEGSRLTVL.

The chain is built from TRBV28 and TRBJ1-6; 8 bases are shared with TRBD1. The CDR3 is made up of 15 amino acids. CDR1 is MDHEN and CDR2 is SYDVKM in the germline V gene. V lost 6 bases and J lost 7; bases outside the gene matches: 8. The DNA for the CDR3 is TGTGCCAGCAGAACTTGGGACAGGCCCAATTCACCCCTCCACTTT. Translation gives CASRTWDRPNSPLHF.

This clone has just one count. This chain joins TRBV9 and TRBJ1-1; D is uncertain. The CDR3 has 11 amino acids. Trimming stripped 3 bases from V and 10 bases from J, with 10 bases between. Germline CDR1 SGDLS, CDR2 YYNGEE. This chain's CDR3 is CASSGWMGAFF. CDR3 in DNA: TGTGCCAGCAGCGGATGGATGGGAGCTTTCTTT.

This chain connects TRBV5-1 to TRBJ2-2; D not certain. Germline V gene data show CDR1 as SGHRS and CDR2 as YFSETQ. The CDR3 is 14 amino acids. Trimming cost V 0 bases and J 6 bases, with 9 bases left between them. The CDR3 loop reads CASSLGQLAGELFF. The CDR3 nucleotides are TGCGCCAGCAGCTTGGGACAACTCGCCGGGGAGCTGTTTTTT.

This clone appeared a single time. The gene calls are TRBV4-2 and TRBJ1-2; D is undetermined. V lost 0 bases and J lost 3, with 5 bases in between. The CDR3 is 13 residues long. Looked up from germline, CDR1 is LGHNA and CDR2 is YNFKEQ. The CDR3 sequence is CASSQDRDYGYTF. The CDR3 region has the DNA TGTGCCAGCAGCCAAGATCGGGACTATGGCTACACCTTC.

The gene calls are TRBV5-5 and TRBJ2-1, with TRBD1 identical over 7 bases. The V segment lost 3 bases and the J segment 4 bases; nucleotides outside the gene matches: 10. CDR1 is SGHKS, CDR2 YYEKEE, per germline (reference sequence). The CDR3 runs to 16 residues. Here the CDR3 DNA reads TGTGCCAGCAGCTATGAATTACAGGGGAAGTACAATGAGCAGTTCTTC. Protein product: CASSYELQGKYNEQFF.

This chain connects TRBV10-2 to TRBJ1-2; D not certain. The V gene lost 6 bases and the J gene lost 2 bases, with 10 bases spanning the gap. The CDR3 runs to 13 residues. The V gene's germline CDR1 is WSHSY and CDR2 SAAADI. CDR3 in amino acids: CASRPGPNYGYTF. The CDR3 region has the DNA TGCGCCAGCAGGCCGGGTCCGAACTATGGCTACACCTTC.

The CDR3 DNA sequence: TGCGCCAGCAGTGAGACAGGGTACGATGAAAAACTGTTTTTT. It yields the protein CASSETGYDEKLFF. This rearrangement joins TRBV5-1 to TRBJ1-4; 7 positions agree with TRBD1. Germline CDR1 and CDR2: SGHRS and YFSETQ. CDR3 length: 14 residues. With V trimmed by 5 bases and J by 6 bases, 7 bases remained unmatched.

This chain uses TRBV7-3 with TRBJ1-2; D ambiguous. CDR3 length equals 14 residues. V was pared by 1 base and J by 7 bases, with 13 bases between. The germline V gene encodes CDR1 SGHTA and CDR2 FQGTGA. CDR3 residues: CASSLNSGEPGYTF. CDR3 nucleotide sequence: TGTGCCAGCAGCTTAAACTCGGGCGAGCCTGGCTACACCTTC. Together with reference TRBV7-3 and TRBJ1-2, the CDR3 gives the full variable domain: GAGVSQTPSNKVTEKGKYVELRCDPISGHTALYWYRQSLGQGPEFLIYFQGTGAADDSGLPNDRFFAVRPEGSVSTLKIQRTERGDSAVYLCASSLNSGEPGYTFGSGTRLTVV.

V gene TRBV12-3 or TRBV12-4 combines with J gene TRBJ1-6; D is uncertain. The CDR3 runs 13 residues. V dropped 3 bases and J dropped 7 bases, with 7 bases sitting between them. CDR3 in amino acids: CASSLYENSPLHF. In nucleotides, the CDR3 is TGTGCCAGCAGTTTGTACGAAAATTCACCCCTCCACTTT.

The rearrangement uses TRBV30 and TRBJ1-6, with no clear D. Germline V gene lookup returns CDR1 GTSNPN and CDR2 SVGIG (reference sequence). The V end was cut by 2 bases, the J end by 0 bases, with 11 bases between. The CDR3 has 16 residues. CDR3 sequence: CAWSLAGSSYNSPLHF. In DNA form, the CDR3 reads TGTGCCTGGAGTTTAGCCGGGAGCTCCTATAATTCACCCCTCCACTTT.